These T cell receptor beta chains were read from a single sample in a study of OX40 agonist ivuxolimab in advanced cancers. This table comes from immunoSEQ multiplex PCR, and its TCRdb copy is limited to in-frame clones, with some not included. The sample lists 60,000 to 90,000 clones; about 88% were seen once. The sequencing used CD4+ or CD8+ T cells sorted from blood, collected in a trial of the OX40 agonist ivuxolimab. The receptors here all came from an adult with an advanced solid tumor such as melanoma, head and neck, liver or kidney cancer. The CDR3 runs from the conserved cysteine through the conserved F or W. A D gene is named only where the DNA matches it firmly. The size of a clone is reported for some rows only, either as once, few or many, or as a class for expanded clones.

j_call: TRBJ2-2
d_call: .
v_call: TRBV7-8
clone_size: .
cdr3_nt: TGTGCCAGCAGCTTCTCCAGGGTGAACACCGGGGAGCTGTTTTTT
cdr3_aa: CASSFSRVNTGELFF

j_call: TRBJ2-2
d_call: .
v_call: TRBV19
clone_size: .
cdr3_nt: TGTGCCAGTAGACTAGGGTCTGGGGCTAACGTAGCGAACACCGGGGAGCTGTTTTTT
cdr3_aa: CASRLGSGANVANTGELFF

j_call: TRBJ1-6
d_call: TRBD1
v_call: TRBV30
clone_size: few
cdr3_nt: TGTGCCTGGGGGGGGCCGGGACAGGGGGTCCCCCTCCACTTT
cdr3_aa: CAWGGPGQGVPLHF

j_call: TRBJ1-2
d_call: .
v_call: TRBV10-2
clone_size: .
cdr3_nt: TGCGCCAGCAGTGTCGAGCCGAGGAGTGGCTACACCTTC
cdr3_aa: CASSVEPRSGYTF

j_call: TRBJ2-3
d_call: TRBD2
v_call: TRBV10-3
clone_size: .
cdr3_nt: TGTGCCATGCAATTTCACCATAGCAGTGACGGGACTTGGCTAGCGGTAAGCACAGATACGCAGTATTTT
cdr3_aa: CAMQFHHSSDGTWLAVSTDTQYF

j_call: TRBJ2-5
d_call: TRBD2
v_call: TRBV5-1
clone_size: .
cdr3_nt: TGCGCCAGCACCCCGGGAGCGGGGGGGCCGTTTGAGACCCAGTACTTC
cdr3_aa: CASTPGAGGPFETQYF

j_call: TRBJ1-6
d_call: .
v_call: TRBV5-1
clone_size: few
cdr3_nt: TGCGCCAGCAGCTTGGGGCTCGGGCAGGGGAATTCACCCCTCCACTTT
cdr3_aa: CASSLGLGQGNSPLHF

j_call: TRBJ2-2
d_call: .
v_call: TRBV7-7
clone_size: .
cdr3_nt: TGTGCCAGCAGCCCCCCGAGTGGGGAGCTGTTTTTT
cdr3_aa: CASSPPSGELFF

j_call: TRBJ2-7
d_call: .
v_call: TRBV18
clone_size: .
cdr3_nt: TGTGCCAGCTCCCCGCCAGGAGGACCGGCTCTTTACGAGCAGTACTTC
cdr3_aa: CASSPPGGPALYEQYF

j_call: TRBJ2-2
d_call: .
v_call: TRBV19
clone_size: .
cdr3_nt: TGTGCCAGTAGTACTCTCGAGGGGTCTGGCGGGGAGCTGTTTTTT
cdr3_aa: CASSTLEGSGGELFF

j_call: TRBJ2-1
d_call: .
v_call: TRBV18
clone_size: .
cdr3_nt: TGTGCCAGCTCAAGCACAGGGACCTACAATGAGCAGTTCTTC
cdr3_aa: CASSSTGTYNEQFF

j_call: TRBJ2-3
d_call: .
v_call: TRBV11-2
clone_size: .
cdr3_nt: TGTGCCAGCAGCTTAGGAGGTACGCAGTATTTT
cdr3_aa: CASSLGGTQYF

j_call: TRBJ2-5
d_call: .
v_call: TRBV4-1
clone_size: .
cdr3_nt: TGCGCCCCAAAGGGTGGGCCGGACGGAGACCAAGAGACCCAGTACTTC
cdr3_aa: CAPKGGPDGDQETQYF

j_call: TRBJ2-4
d_call: .
v_call: TRBV19
clone_size: .
cdr3_nt: TGTGCCAGTAGTCCAGGCAGGGGGGTTTTCAAAAACATTCAGTACTTC
cdr3_aa: CASSPGRGVFKNIQYF

j_call: TRBJ2-3
d_call: .
v_call: TRBV7-3
clone_size: .
cdr3_nt: TGTGCCAGCAGCCCCTCCGCCACAGATACGCAGTATTTT
cdr3_aa: CASSPSATDTQYF

j_call: TRBJ2-3
d_call: TRBD2
v_call: TRBV7-9
clone_size: .
cdr3_nt: TGTGCCAGCAGCTTCCTACTAGCGGGGGGATCAGATACGCAGTATTTT
cdr3_aa: CASSFLLAGGSDTQYF

j_call: TRBJ2-1
d_call: .
v_call: TRBV7-9
clone_size: .
cdr3_nt: TGTGCCAGCAGCCTAACTTCAGCCTACAATGAGCAGTTCTTC
cdr3_aa: CASSLTSAYNEQFF

j_call: TRBJ1-1
d_call: .
v_call: TRBV5-1
clone_size: once
cdr3_nt: TGCGCCAGCAGCTTCGTAGGCACTGAAGCTTTCTTT
cdr3_aa: CASSFVGTEAFF

j_call: TRBJ2-7
d_call: .
v_call: TRBV7-6
clone_size: .
cdr3_nt: TGTGCCAGCAGCTTAGATCTGGGGTATGGCGAGCAGTACTTC
cdr3_aa: CASSLDLGYGEQYF

j_call: TRBJ2-7
d_call: .
v_call: TRBV7-8
clone_size: .
cdr3_nt: TGTGCCAGCAGCTCGAGGACTCACACCTACGAGCAGTACTTC
cdr3_aa: CASSSRTHTYEQYF

j_call: TRBJ1-2
d_call: .
v_call: TRBV19
clone_size: .
cdr3_nt: TGTGCCAGTACCCCCGACAGGAAAGCCTGGGGCTACACCTTC
cdr3_aa: CASTPDRKAWGYTF

j_call: TRBJ1-2
d_call: TRBD1
v_call: TRBV5-1
clone_size: .
cdr3_nt: TGCGCCAGCAGGGGGTGGACAGGGGAGTTAGAAGGCTACACCTTC
cdr3_aa: CASRGWTGELEGYTF

j_call: TRBJ1-3
d_call: .
v_call: TRBV28
clone_size: .
cdr3_nt: TGTGCCAGCAACGTGTCACCTGGAAACACCATATATTTT
cdr3_aa: CASNVSPGNTIYF

j_call: TRBJ1-2
d_call: .
v_call: TRBV7-9
clone_size: .
cdr3_nt: TGTGCCAGCAGCTGGGGCGCGGATGGCGGCTACACCTTC
cdr3_aa: CASSWGADGGYTF

j_call: TRBJ2-7
d_call: .
v_call: TRBV27
clone_size: few
cdr3_nt: TGTGCCAGCAGGCGGGGGGCAGGGGGCTCCTACGAGCAGTACTTC
cdr3_aa: CASRRGAGGSYEQYF

j_call: TRBJ2-3
d_call: .
v_call: TRBV7-9
clone_size: .
cdr3_nt: TGTGCCAGCAGTACTGACGGCACAGATACGCAGTATTTT
cdr3_aa: CASSTDGTDTQYF

j_call: TRBJ2-7
d_call: .
v_call: TRBV28
clone_size: .
cdr3_nt: TGTGCCAGCAGACATGACCGGTCCTACGAGCAGTACTTC
cdr3_aa: CASRHDRSYEQYF

j_call: TRBJ1-1
d_call: .
v_call: TRBV19
clone_size: few
cdr3_nt: TGTGCCAGTACTTATGGGCTGGGCGGTGAAGCTTTCTTT
cdr3_aa: CASTYGLGGEAFF

j_call: TRBJ2-1
d_call: .
v_call: TRBV19
clone_size: .
cdr3_nt: TGTGCCAGTAGTCGGCCAGGCCGTTTTGTGGGCAATGAGCAGTTCTTC
cdr3_aa: CASSRPGRFVGNEQFF

j_call: TRBJ2-3
d_call: TRBD2
v_call: TRBV7-2
clone_size: .
cdr3_nt: TGTGCCAGCAGCTTAAGCGGGAGCGAGGCAGATACGCAGTATTTT
cdr3_aa: CASSLSGSEADTQYF

j_call: TRBJ2-3
d_call: .
v_call: TRBV5-1
clone_size: once
cdr3_nt: TGCGCCAGCAGCTTAGACGGGACATCTAGCACAGATACGCAGTATTTT
cdr3_aa: CASSLDGTSSTDTQYF

j_call: TRBJ1-2
d_call: .
v_call: TRBV21-1
clone_size: .
cdr3_nt: TGTGCCAGCAGCCATTCTCAACCGGGACAGGTGAGTCATGGCTACACCTTC
cdr3_aa: CASSHSQPGQVSHGYTF

j_call: TRBJ1-6
d_call: TRBD1
v_call: TRBV11-2
clone_size: .
cdr3_nt: TGTGCCAGCAGCTTAAGGGGGGCCCAGGGGGCAGATTCACCCCTCCACTTT
cdr3_aa: CASSLRGAQGADSPLHF

j_call: TRBJ1-1
d_call: .
v_call: TRBV6-5
clone_size: .
cdr3_nt: TGTGCCAGCAAGGGCACCATGAACACTGAAGCTTTCTTT
cdr3_aa: CASKGTMNTEAFF

j_call: TRBJ1-2
d_call: TRBD1
v_call: TRBV7-2
clone_size: .
cdr3_nt: TGTGCCAGCAGCTTAGGTGCAGGGGGGAGATATGGCTACACCTTC
cdr3_aa: CASSLGAGGRYGYTF

j_call: TRBJ1-2
d_call: .
v_call: TRBV19
clone_size: .
cdr3_nt: TGTGCCAGTAGAAATCCGTACGACTATGGCTACACCTTC
cdr3_aa: CASRNPYDYGYTF

j_call: TRBJ1-2
d_call: .
v_call: TRBV12-5
clone_size: .
cdr3_nt: TGTGCTAGTGGTTTGGTACCGGCGGTTTATGGCTACACCTTC
cdr3_aa: CASGLVPAVYGYTF

j_call: TRBJ2-1
d_call: .
v_call: TRBV28
clone_size: .
cdr3_nt: TGTGCCAGCAGTCAGGCTGACCCCTCCTACAATGAGCAGTTCTTC
cdr3_aa: CASSQADPSYNEQFF

j_call: TRBJ2-3
d_call: TRBD2
v_call: TRBV11-3
clone_size: few
cdr3_nt: TGTGCCAGCAGCTTAGGGCGGGGGGACGTCACAGATACGCAGTATTTT
cdr3_aa: CASSLGRGDVTDTQYF

j_call: TRBJ1-2
d_call: .
v_call: TRBV5-6
clone_size: .
cdr3_nt: TGTGCCAGCAGCCGCCGGGACGGGATCTATGGCTACACCTTC
cdr3_aa: CASSRRDGIYGYTF

j_call: TRBJ2-3
d_call: .
v_call: TRBV6-5
clone_size: .
cdr3_nt: TGTGCCAGCAGTTTCGGACTACGCACAGATACGCAGTATTTT
cdr3_aa: CASSFGLRTDTQYF

j_call: TRBJ2-3
d_call: .
v_call: TRBV20-1
clone_size: .
cdr3_nt: TGCAGTGTGGGGTCCGGAGATACGCAGTATTTT
cdr3_aa: CSVGSGDTQYF

j_call: TRBJ2-5
d_call: .
v_call: TRBV28
clone_size: .
cdr3_nt: TGTGCCAGCAGTCGAACGGGACAAGAGACCCAGTACTTC
cdr3_aa: CASSRTGQETQYF

j_call: TRBJ2-3
d_call: TRBD2
v_call: TRBV6-4
clone_size: once
cdr3_nt: TGTGCCAGCAGTAGGTTTGGGAGGGGCACAGATACGCAGTATTTT
cdr3_aa: CASSRFGRGTDTQYF

j_call: TRBJ2-7
d_call: .
v_call: TRBV11-3
clone_size: .
cdr3_nt: TGTGCCAGCAGCGTGACAGCCGCTAATTACGAGCAGTACTTC
cdr3_aa: CASSVTAANYEQYF